There are a few counts of the clone carrying this T cell receptor beta chain. Trimming cost V 5 bases and J 4 bases, with 12 bases left between them. The germline V gene has CDR1 MDHEN and CDR2 SYDVKM. The CDR3 covers 15 residues. The use of a sample-barcoded 5' primer and a J-beta primer mix characterized a second PCR of about 7 to 12 cycles. TCRdb re-derived calls from the 5' RACE reads in MiXCR, one entry per CDR3 protein. The data show roughly 1.7 million distinct CDR3 sequences, around 36% seen once. This entry is derived from a study of blood T cells in healthy people across ages. This TCR derives from a woman younger than 45 in good health. The V call is TRBV28, the J call TRBJ1-6, with D unclear. Specimen: blood. The CDR3 reads CASSPQPMYNSPLHF. The CDR3 region has the DNA TGTGCCAGCAGTCCCCAACCGATGTATAATTCACCCCTCCACTTT. The full variable domain, rest sourced from reference TRBV28 and TRBJ1-6, is DVKVTQSSRYLVKRTGEKVFLECVQDMDHENMFWYRQDPGLGLRLIYFSYDVKMKEKGDIPEGYSVSREKKERFSLILESASTNQTSMYLCASSPQPMYNSPLHFGNGTRLTVT.